The T cell receptor beta chain described here comes from a study of T-cell reconstitution after alpha-beta-depleted transplantation in children. Findings and limits, study-wide: Some patients' high day-60 TCRbeta diversity was attributed to recipient cells surviving conditioning. One year post-transplant, T-cell counts and diversity were largely derived from T cells produced anew.

It was with unique molecular identifiers that the TCRbeta library was prepared. TCRdb re-called the PCR reads with MiXCR, one entry per CDR3 protein. The table includes over 90,000 distinct CDR3 sequences, 5% to 6% detected once. The junction had 8 bases not matched to a gene; V was cut back by 4 bases and J by 5 bases. The CDR3 has 15 amino acids. Germline V gene data show CDR1 as SGDLS and CDR2 as YYNGEE. This clonotype was picked up many times. Antigen: not known. Sequences were derived from PBMCs, mostly from graft donor cells, sampled 60 days after TCRalphabeta/CD19-depleted stem cell transplant. The chain carries TRBV9 and TRBJ2-1; 8 bases are shared with TRBD1. This sequence was found in a female patient aged 2-9 years who had a stem cell transplant for Fanconi anemia, so the T cells may come from the graft donor. CDR3 in DNA: TGTGCCAGCAGCTCAATAGGACAGGGCAACAATGAGCAGTTCTTC. It yields the protein CASSSIGQGNNEQFF.